What follows describes a single T cell receptor beta chain. The antigen is undetermined. This CDR3 has 15 amino acids. Germline V CDR1 and CDR2: MNHNS, SASEGT. The V gene lost 7 bases and the J gene lost 1 base, with 16 bases spanning the gap. This entry is derived from a study of cytomegalovirus exposure and HLA in healthy donors. Study results and limitations: Researchers reported that a few CMV-associated chains were confirmed in vitro as CMV antigen-specific. Overall, roughly 170 TCR beta chains were annotated as cytomegalovirus-associated.

Clones were sequenced by immunoSEQ multiplex PCR, and TCRdb holds only the in-frame ones, with some missing. The profile covers about 110,000 clones, with approximately 88% appearing a single time and 1.4% taken by the ten largest. The chain employs TRBV6-1 and TRBJ1-2, with D possibly matching TRBD1 (6 bases). This TCR came from a woman in her thirties in good health and CMV-seropositive. The sequenced sample was PBMCs. The chain's CDR3 is CASKMGARLNYGYTF. CDR3 sequence (DNA): TGTGCCAGCAAAATGGGGGCGAGACTTAACTATGGCTACACCTTC.